A selection of T cell receptor beta chains follows, all from one sample in a study of PD-L1 blockade in urothelial cancer. Measured with immunoSEQ multiplex PCR; TCRdb has only the in-frame clones, and not every one. The profile shows around 40,000 clones, more than 85% of them singletons. The input for sequencing was PBMCs, taken around atezolizumab (anti-PD-L1) treatment. These receptor sequences come from a woman between 55 and 75 years old with urothelial cancer. Each CDR3 is given without its conserved first and last residue.

TRBJ2-7	TRBV15	ATSRDRLAGETEQY
TRBJ2-1	TRBV5-1	ASSTGLAGTYNEQF
TRBJ2-4	TRBV2	ASQGLKKNIQY
TRBJ2-7	TRBV27	ASSLRGLAAYEQY
TRBJ1-1	TRBV5-1	ASSLRGQGNTEAF
TRBJ2-5	TRBV4-1	ASSTRTSAQETQY
TRBJ1-3	TRBV7-9	ASSLKQSGNTIY
TRBJ2-7	TRBV7-2	ASSAGRSYEQY
TRBJ1-1	TRBV19	ASSAGSREAF
TRBJ2-6	TRBV7-9	ASSPKTGQSGANVLT
TRBJ2-7	TRBV7-6	ASSSLDSREQY
TRBJ2-1	TRBV4-2	ASSRSGTSYNEQF
TRBJ2-7	TRBV2	ASRDWHSYEQY
TRBJ2-1	TRBV5-1	ASSNRLEFEQF
TRBJ2-7	TRBV27	ASSLSPGAGTYEQY
TRBJ2-3	TRBV15	ATNALAGGGDTQY
TRBJ2-2	TRBV28	ASSLAADFGTKNTGELF
TRBJ2-5	TRBV5-6	ASSLRGQETQY
TRBJ2-5	TRBV4-1	ASSQEWLFSGGGQETQY
TRBJ2-5	TRBV5-1	ASSPQRAGETQY
TRBJ2-3	TRBV29-1	SVRHTGGPGTDTQY
TRBJ1-1	TRBV6-6	ASSSRSPGAF
TRBJ2-3	TRBV7-3	ASSLGTSGRASADTQY
TRBJ1-2	TRBV18	ASSRTDYGYT
TRBJ2-5	TRBV4-1	ASSQDQLAGEETQY
TRBJ2-2	TRBV7-6	ASSSRSGSTGELF
TRBJ2-7	TRBV19	ASSTDRGTYEQY
TRBJ2-3	TRBV10-3	AIRPTSGSSTDTQY
TRBJ1-1	TRBV5-1	ASSSRDRGTEAF
TRBJ1-1	TRBV4-1	ASSQDYGTGTTEAF
TRBJ2-1	TRBV7-9	ASSSASGRVSNEQF
TRBJ1-1	TRBV28	ASSGVRGPDTEAF
TRBJ2-1	TRBV29-1	SVTSGRAINEQF
TRBJ1-1	TRBV18	ASSGQDNTEAF
TRBJ2-7	TRBV5-6	ASSLRDRGRSYEQY
TRBJ2-7	TRBV19	ASSPTGGILEQY
TRBJ2-5	TRBV4-3	ASSPTRATEGGETQY
TRBJ1-2	TRBV20-1	SAKINYGYT
TRBJ1-4	TRBV7-2	ASCAGQGFVTNEKLF
TRBJ1-5	TRBV5-1	ANPSTPPTQH
TRBJ2-7	TRBV6-5	ASSRSTSGRGEQY
TRBJ2-3	TRBV18	ASSPLAGLDTQY
TRBJ2-5	TRBV4-2	ASSQESEETQY
TRBJ1-2	TRBV5-6	ASSTKGRAGLYGYT
TRBJ2-1	TRBV30	AWSVLLADNEQF